The clone carrying this TCR beta chain was counted ten times or more. The data stem from a study of identical twins. The CDR3 has 13 residues. Germline lookup yields CDR1 DFQATT and CDR2 SNEGSKA (reference sequence). Trimming removed 6 bases at V and 4 bases at J, with 13 bases between. TCRdb redid the calling of the 5' RACE reads with MiXCR, one entry per CDR3 protein. The data contain approximately 140,000 distinct CDR3 sequences, 3% to 4.5% of them singletons. This sequence originates from a man between 18 and 35 years old in good health. The specimen sequenced was memory T cells sorted from blood. V is TRBV20-1 and J is TRBJ1-5; D call uncertain. CDR3 protein: CSALDEPNQPQHF. In DNA, the CDR3 is TGCAGTGCCCTCGACGAACCTAATCAGCCCCAGCATTTT.